A selection of T cell receptor beta chains follows, all from one sample in a study of T-cell memory formation after mild COVID-19. A single record per CDR3 protein comes from TCRdb applying MiXCR to the 5' RACE reads. The top ten hold roughly a fifth of the sample, which has 200,000 to 250,000 distinct CDR3 sequences, around a tenth seen once. The specimen sequenced was PBMCs or a T cell subset sorted from them (not recorded which). The receptor set was obtained from a man aged 18-30 years who had mild COVID-19 (a few samples of this study predate the infection). Cell type and time point are not known. Both conserved end residues are part of each CDR3. Each record gives: J gene, clone size, D gene, V gene, CDR3 DNA, CDR3 protein. D genes are given only for firm matches. Not all rows give a size; the values are once, few, many and, for expanded clones, a class.

>TRBJ2-7|.|TRBD1|TRBV6-6
TGTGCCAGCAGTCGGGACAGCCCCCTTGGAGAGCAGTACTTC
CASSRDSPLGEQYF
>TRBJ2-7|few|.|TRBV11-2
TGTGCCAGCAGTTCAACCGGGTCGGGATACTACGAGCAGTACTTC
CASSSTGSGYYEQYF
>TRBJ1-4|.|.|TRBV30
TGTGCCGGGATAGACGGGGGAAGGGAAAAACTGTTTTTT
CAGIDGGREKLFF
>TRBJ1-3|.|.|TRBV2
TGTGCCAGCGCAACCAATGCGGGAAACACCATATATTTT
CASATNAGNTIYF
>TRBJ2-4|many|.|TRBV5-1
TGCGCCAGCAGCACAGATCTAGCCAAAAACATTCAGTACTTC
CASSTDLAKNIQYF
>TRBJ1-1|.|.|TRBV5-6
TGTGCCAGCAGCTTCGAACCGAACACTGAAGCTTTCTTT
CASSFEPNTEAFF
>TRBJ2-3|many|TRBD2|TRBV9
TGTGCCAGCAGCGTATCCCATGGACTAGCGCCAAGCACAGATACGCAGTATTTT
CASSVSHGLAPSTDTQYF
>TRBJ2-2|many|.|TRBV4-2
TGTGCCAGCAGCCAGGGGGGCACCGGGGAGCTGTTTTTT
CASSQGGTGELFF
>TRBJ1-6|.|.|TRBV6-5
TGTGCCAGCAGTTATGGCCATAATTCACCCCTCCACTTT
CASSYGHNSPLHF
>TRBJ2-3|.|.|TRBV29-1
TGCAGCGCCAGTCTCGGAAGAGAGGCCTTAGATACGCAGTATTTT
CSASLGREALDTQYF